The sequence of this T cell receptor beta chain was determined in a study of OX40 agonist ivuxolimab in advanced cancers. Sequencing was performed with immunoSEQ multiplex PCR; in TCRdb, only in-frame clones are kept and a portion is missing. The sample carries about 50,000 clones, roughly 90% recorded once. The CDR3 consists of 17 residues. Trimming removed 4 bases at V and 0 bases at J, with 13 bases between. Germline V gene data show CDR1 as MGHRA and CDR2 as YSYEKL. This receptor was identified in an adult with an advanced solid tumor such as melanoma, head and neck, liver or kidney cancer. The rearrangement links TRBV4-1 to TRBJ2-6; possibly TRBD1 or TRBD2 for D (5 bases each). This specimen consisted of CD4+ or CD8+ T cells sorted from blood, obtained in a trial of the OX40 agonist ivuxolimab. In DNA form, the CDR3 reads TGCGCCAGCAGCCTCCGGGACGGGCCCTCTGGGGCCAACGTCCTGACTTTC. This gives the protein CASSLRDGPSGANVLTF.